These T cell receptor beta chains were read from a single sample in a study of T cell clusters in autoimmune cytopenias. TCRdb reprocessed the multiplex PCR reads and keeps a single row for each CDR3 protein, giving no DNA. This sample's table reports about 5,000 distinct CDR3 sequences. Sequenced input: peripheral blood. These receptors all stem from a human donor with an autoimmune cytopenia or autoimmune hepatitis (not recorded which). The CDR3 runs from the conserved cysteine through the conserved F or W. For some rows the clone size is stated as once, few or many, or as a class when expanded; others skip it.

v_gene,abundance,j_gene,CDR3aa
TRBV20-1,-,TRBJ1-4,CSARDDRVYEKLFF
TRBV7-9,-,TRBJ1-4,CASSFGQGTGWANEKLFF
TRBV20-1,-,TRBJ1-3,CSATRHSGNTIYF
TRBV18,medium-sized,TRBJ2-7,CASSAQAYEQYF
TRBV6-1,medium-sized,TRBJ1-6,CASSVQGARENSPLHF
TRBV18,medium-sized,TRBJ1-1,CASSPLGTANTEAFF
TRBV5-4,medium-sized,TRBJ2-5,CASSPDQETQYF
TRBV6-5,-,TRBJ2-1,CASSSGLAGAYNEQFF
TRBV6-1,medium-sized,TRBJ2-3,CASSEGPRGDTQYF
TRBV6-5,medium-sized,TRBJ2-7,CASNGRATYEQYF
TRBV7-9,-,TRBJ1-1,CASSLEGGRVGTEAFF
TRBV12-3/TRBV12-4,-,TRBJ1-2,CASSQAGVGGYTF
TRBV29-1,medium-sized,TRBJ2-1,CSVVGGAALYNEQFF
TRBV27,-,TRBJ2-4,CASSLAGGGGAKNIQYF
TRBV6-1,-,TRBJ1-1,CASSEIQATEAFF
TRBV7-6,-,TRBJ2-2,CASSLLAGGPGTGELFF
TRBV7-9,-,TRBJ2-1,CASSSGVGNEQFF
TRBV6-5,-,TRBJ2-1,CASSESRGGPYNEQFF
TRBV6-5,medium-sized,TRBJ1-6,CASSYFAGRGHNSPLHF
TRBV4-2,-,TRBJ1-1,CASSQGQMNTEAFF
TRBV30,medium-sized,TRBJ2-2,CAWSVLGTSDGELFF
TRBV19,medium-sized,TRBJ2-6,CASSIGTGFSGANVLTF
TRBV6-5,medium-sized,TRBJ1-2,CASSYSILGQGASYGYTF
TRBV6-5,-,TRBJ1-6,CASSLGAPRNSPLHF
TRBV19,medium-sized,TRBJ1-5,CASSIGQGYQPQHF
TRBV12-3/TRBV12-4,-,TRBJ2-2,CASSPDGTANTGELFF
TRBV20-1,-,TRBJ2-7,CSAGGGREQYF
TRBV5-6,-,TRBJ2-3,CASSRGQGQDTQYF
TRBV12-3/TRBV12-4,medium-sized,TRBJ1-2,CASSLGGGDGYTF
TRBV19,medium-sized,TRBJ1-6,CASSINSDSPLHF
TRBV6-1,medium-sized,TRBJ1-2,CASSTTGQGGYTF
TRBV12-3/TRBV12-4,medium-sized,TRBJ2-3,CASSFRLAVTDTQYF
TRBV5-1,-,TRBJ2-3,CASSPRTGLGDTQYF
TRBV19,medium-sized,TRBJ2-7,CASQRSPSYEQYF
TRBV6-1,-,TRBJ1-1,CASSRTVNTEAFF
TRBV12-3/TRBV12-4,medium-sized,TRBJ2-1,CASSPGQNYEQFF
TRBV6-5,medium-sized,TRBJ1-6,CASRTEGGSPLHF
TRBV6-5,medium-sized,TRBJ1-2,CASSYGGTWNYGYTF
TRBV18,medium-sized,TRBJ2-5,CASSQNRETQYF
TRBV30,medium-sized,TRBJ2-3,CAEQTGTTQDTQYF
TRBV12-3/TRBV12-4,medium-sized,TRBJ2-1,CASSFGQVSNEQFF